A selection of T cell receptor beta chains follows, all from one sample in a study of T-cell reconstitution after alpha-beta-depleted transplantation in children. TCRdb processed the PCR reads anew with MiXCR; each CDR3 protein has one entry. Of 440,000 or so distinct CDR3 sequences in the sample, around two fifths were seen once. The source material was PBMCs, sampled before TCRalphabeta/CD19-depleted stem cell transplant. Receptors were obtained from a girl aged 2 to 10 with aplastic anemia, due to receive a stem cell transplant. Each CDR3 is given with its conserved first and last residue. The D gene is left open where the match is weak. The size field is filled for only some rows; it gives once, few, many or a size class.

- | many | TRBJ1-1 | TRBV11-2 | CASSPRQAYTEAFF | TGTGCCAGCAGCCCGCGCCAGGCGTACACTGAAGCTTTCTTT
TRBD2 | many | TRBJ2-1 | TRBV5-1 | CASSDLAVFGNEQFF | TGCGCCAGCAGCGATCTAGCGGTTTTCGGGAATGAGCAGTTCTTC
TRBD1 | - | TRBJ2-7 | TRBV5-1 | CASTRTGFSSYEQYF | TGCGCCAGCACCCGGACAGGGTTCAGCTCCTACGAGCAGTACTTC
TRBD2 | - | TRBJ2-7 | TRBV28 | CASSDSGSPPYDQYF | TGTGCCAGCAGTGATAGCGGGAGTCCGCCCTACGATCAGTACTTC
- | once | TRBJ2-5 | TRBV29-1 | CSVLALGEETQYF | TGCAGCGTCTTAGCGCTGGGGGAAGAGACCCAGTACTTC
TRBD2 | - | TRBJ2-3 | TRBV7-2 | CASSFKRGSTDTQYF | TGTGCCAGCAGCTTTAAGCGGGGTAGCACAGATACGCAGTATTTT
- | few | TRBJ2-7 | TRBV5-6 | CASSFKGGSYEQYF | TGTGCCAGCAGCTTCAAAGGGGGGTCCTACGAGCAGTACTTC
- | many | TRBJ2-6 | TRBV6-1 | CASSPGSGGANVLTF | TGTGCCAGCAGCCCCGGCAGCGGAGGGGCCAACGTCCTGACTTTC
TRBD2 | many | TRBJ2-1 | TRBV7-3 | CASSSGTSGEQFF | TGTGCCAGCAGCTCGGGCACTAGCGGTGAGCAGTTCTTC
TRBD1 | once | TRBJ1-1 | TRBV20-1 | CSATSDRVWPTEAFF | TGCAGTGCTACTTCGGACAGGGTATGGCCCACTGAAGCTTTCTTT
- | few | TRBJ2-1 | TRBV25-1 | CASSTRQNNEQFF | TGTGCCAGCAGTACTAGACAGAACAATGAGCAGTTCTTC
- | - | TRBJ1-1 | TRBV4-1 | CASSQVAGVYTEAFF | TGCGCCAGCAGCCAAGTAGCAGGGGTATACACTGAAGCTTTCTTT
- | - | TRBJ2-6 | TRBV6-1 | CASLSSGANVLTF | TGTGCCAGCCTCAGCTCTGGGGCCAACGTCCTGACTTTC
- | many | TRBJ1-6 | TRBV5-1 | CASSLQQRYNSPLHF | TGCGCCAGCAGCTTGCAACAGCGTTATAATTCACCCCTCCACTTT
- | - | TRBJ1-1 | TRBV2 | CASPENSGTRAFF | TGTGCCAGCCCGGAAAATTCAGGGACGAGGGCTTTCTTT
- | - | TRBJ2-6 | TRBV29-1 | CSVQSSSGANVLTF | TGCAGCGTTCAGTCTAGCTCTGGGGCCAACGTCCTGACTTTC
- | few | TRBJ2-5 | TRBV7-6 | CASSSAYLEGRETQYF | TGTGCCAGCAGCTCAGCTTACTTAGAGGGGAGGGAGACCCAGTACTTC
- | few | TRBJ2-7 | TRBV7-9 | CASSYGQSYEQYF | TGTGCCAGCAGCTATGGCCAGAGCTACGAGCAGTACTTC
- | few | TRBJ2-5 | TRBV2 | CASSAGGLQETQYF | TGTGCCAGCAGTGCCGGGGGACTCCAAGAGACCCAGTACTTC
TRBD1 | few | TRBJ1-1 | TRBV5-1 | CASTLTGQGIGTEAFF | TGCGCCAGCACCTTGACAGGACAGGGGATTGGGACTGAAGCTTTCTTT
TRBD2 | - | TRBJ2-1 | TRBV11-2 | CASSLEGLAGVNSYNEQFF | TGTGCCAGCAGCTTAGAGGGACTAGCGGGAGTTAACTCCTACAATGAGCAGTTCTTC
- | few | TRBJ2-6 | TRBV7-3 | CASSLRGGGANVLTF | TGTGCCAGCAGCTTAAGGGGTGGTGGGGCCAACGTCCTGACTTTC
- | few | TRBJ2-2 | TRBV5-6 | CASSLLGGDTGELFF | TGTGCCAGCAGCTTGCTCGGCGGGGACACCGGGGAGCTGTTTTTT
TRBD1 | many | TRBJ2-7 | TRBV5-1 | CASRQGPSYEQYF | TGCGCCAGCCGACAGGGGCCCTCCTACGAGCAGTACTTC
- | - | TRBJ2-3 | TRBV24-1 | CATSDGRDTDTQYF | TGTGCCACCAGTGATGGCAGGGACACAGATACGCAGTATTTT
TRBD1 | few | TRBJ2-7 | TRBV10-3 | CAISEARDSPSYEQYF | TGTGCCATCAGTGAGGCCAGGGACAGCCCATCCTACGAGCAGTACTTC
- | - | TRBJ2-1 | TRBV15 | CAIGGRAKNEQFF | TGTGCCATCGGGGGCAGGGCTAAGAATGAGCAGTTCTTC
- | many | TRBJ2-1 | TRBV20-1 | CSARQDNEQFF | TGCAGTGCTAGACAGGACAATGAGCAGTTCTTC
- | few | TRBJ2-3 | TRBV28 | CASSLRPFTDTQYF | TGTGCCAGCAGTTTACGGCCATTCACAGATACGCAGTATTTT
- | - | TRBJ2-4 | TRBV12-5 | CASGLVSWGGDIQYF | TGTGCTAGTGGTTTGGTTAGCTGGGGCGGGGACATTCAGTACTTC
- | many | TRBJ2-3 | TRBV4-2 | CASSPGGTQVQYF | TGTGCCAGCAGTCCTGGCGGGACGCAGGTTCAGTATTTT
- | few | TRBJ2-5 | TRBV20-1 | CSAQQVAETQYF | TGCAGTGCCCAACAGGTCGCGGAGACCCAGTACTTC
- | - | TRBJ1-3 | TRBV6-1 | CASSRAARGGRNTIYF | TGTGCCAGCAGTCGAGCGGCCCGAGGCGGGAGAAACACCATATATTTT
- | - | TRBJ2-2 | TRBV7-3 | CASRMGGARANTGELFF | TGTGCCAGCAGGATGGGGGGGGCAAGGGCGAACACCGGGGAGCTGTTTTTT
TRBD2 | - | TRBJ2-1 | TRBV7-9 | CASSPSGGSKQFF | TGTGCCAGCAGCCCTAGCGGGGGGTCCAAGCAGTTCTTC
TRBD2 | - | TRBJ2-5 | TRBV12-3/TRBV12-4 | CASSFSGSRSRETQYF | TGTGCCAGCAGTTTTAGCGGGAGTCGATCTAGGGAGACCCAGTACTTC
TRBD2 | many | TRBJ2-1 | TRBV5-1 | CASSLAGDYNEQFF | TGCGCCAGCAGTTTAGCGGGAGATTACAATGAGCAGTTCTTC
- | - | TRBJ1-4 | TRBV5-1 | CASSPGTTGEKLFF | TGCGCCAGCAGCCCCGGCACAACAGGGGAAAAACTGTTTTTT
TRBD2 | - | TRBJ2-1 | TRBV10-2 | CASSELLAGVNNEQFF | TGCGCCAGCAGTGAGCTGCTAGCGGGAGTTAACAATGAGCAGTTCTTC
- | few | TRBJ2-3 | TRBV12-3/TRBV12-4 | CASSPRGPGDTQYF | TGTGCCAGCAGCCCGAGGGGTCCGGGAGATACGCAGTATTTT
- | many | TRBJ1-6 | TRBV5-1 | CASSTTGSGSPLHF | TGCGCCAGCAGCACTACAGGGTCGGGTTCACCCCTCCACTTT
- | - | TRBJ2-3 | TRBV5-1 | CASSLTGSSLSTDTQYF | TGCGCCAGCAGCTTGACAGGGAGCAGCCTCAGCACAGATACGCAGTATTTT
TRBD1 | - | TRBJ1-2 | TRBV4-1 | CASQGAIDYGYTF | TGCGCTTCCCAGGGGGCGATCGACTATGGCTACACCTTC
TRBD1 | - | TRBJ2-5 | TRBV7-2 | CASSPADRGGTQYF | TGTGCCAGCAGCCCAGCCGATAGAGGGGGCACCCAGTACTTC
TRBD2 | - | TRBJ2-7 | TRBV5-1 | CASSRNVRGGPGEQYF | TGCGCCAGCAGCCGCAATGTACGGGGAGGGCCAGGCGAGCAGTACTTC
- | - | TRBJ2-1 | TRBV6-6 | CASSYELISYNEQFF | TGTGCCAGCAGTTACGAGCTGATATCCTACAATGAGCAGTTCTTC
- | once | TRBJ2-1 | TRBV3-1 | CASSQVRVGQFF | TGTGCCAGCAGCCAAGTGAGGGTGGGGCAGTTCTTC
TRBD2 | few | TRBJ2-1 | TRBV28 | CASSLSGGGSYNEQFF | TGTGCCAGCAGTTTATCCGGGGGGGGCTCCTACAATGAGCAGTTCTTC
- | few | TRBJ1-5 | TRBV20-1 | CSARDPGRSNQPQHF | TGCAGTGCTAGAGACCCAGGGAGGTCCAATCAGCCCCAGCATTTT
- | - | TRBJ2-3 | TRBV20-1 | CSARDDGADTQYF | TGCAGTGCTAGAGATGACGGGGCAGATACGCAGTATTTT
- | - | TRBJ2-1 | TRBV6-5 | CASSYTRNNEQFF | TGTGCCAGCAGTTACACAAGAAACAATGAGCAGTTCTTC
- | few | TRBJ2-3 | TRBV12-3/TRBV12-4 | CASSGSDTQYF | TGTGCCAGCAGTGGCTCAGATACGCAGTATTTT
- | - | TRBJ1-2 | TRBV20-1 | CSARDLGQSGGYTF | TGCAGTGCTAGAGATCTAGGACAATCGGGCGGCTACACCTTC
- | - | TRBJ2-1 | TRBV9 | CASSVVGRELGGDEQFF | TGTGCCAGCAGCGTAGTGGGACGGGAGCTAGGCGGCGATGAGCAGTTCTTC
TRBD1 | - | TRBJ1-5 | TRBV20-1 | CSASPRDRGFYQPQHF | TGCAGTGCTAGCCCCCGGGACAGGGGATTCTATCAGCCCCAGCATTTT
- | many | TRBJ2-3 | TRBV7-2 | CASSFGNSDTQYF | TGTGCCAGCAGCTTTGGAAACTCAGATACGCAGTATTTT
- | - | TRBJ2-1 | TRBV9 | CASSVKGDSYNEQFF | TGTGCCAGCAGCGTAAAAGGGGACTCCTACAATGAGCAGTTCTTC
- | few | TRBJ2-3 | TRBV5-1 | CASRLQGSATDTQYF | TGCGCCAGCAGACTTCAGGGGTCGGCCACAGATACGCAGTATTTT
TRBD1 | - | TRBJ2-5 | TRBV7-3 | CASSQGVGVGETQYF | TGTGCCAGCAGCCAGGGGGTGGGGGTGGGGGAGACCCAGTACTTC
- | many | TRBJ1-2 | TRBV5-1 | CASSQGLANYGYTF | TGCGCCAGCAGTCAGGGATTAGCTAACTATGGCTACACCTTC